A selection of T cell receptor beta chains follows, all from one sample in a study of T-cell memory formation after mild COVID-19. Each CDR3 protein gets one entry after TCRdb re-called the 5' RACE reads with MiXCR. The sample lists about 350,000 distinct CDR3 sequences; approximately 13% were seen once. Sequencing used PBMCs or a T cell subset sorted from them (not recorded which). These receptors all come from a man between 18 and 35 years old who had mild COVID-19 (a few samples of this study predate the infection). Cell type and time point are not known. Both conserved end residues are part of each CDR3. Fields, in order: clone size, V gene, D gene, J gene, CDR3 protein, CDR3 DNA. The D gene is left open where the match is weak. The listing skips clone size in some rows; elsewhere it reads once, few, many or a size class.

abundance: -; v_gene: TRBV11-3; d_gene: TRBD1; j_gene: TRBJ2-1; CDR3aa: CASSPGQGTYNEQFF; CDR3nt: TGTGCCAGCAGCCCCGGACAGGGAACCTACAATGAGCAGTTCTTC
abundance: -; v_gene: TRBV6-5; d_gene: -; j_gene: TRBJ1-6; CDR3aa: CASRPFGLSSYNSPLHF; CDR3nt: TGTGCCAGCAGACCCTTCGGGTTAAGCTCCTATAATTCACCCCTCCACTTT
abundance: many; v_gene: TRBV4-3; d_gene: -; j_gene: TRBJ2-7; CDR3aa: CASSQKTNSYEQYF; CDR3nt: TGCGCCAGCAGCCAAAAGACTAACTCCTACGAGCAGTACTTC
abundance: -; v_gene: TRBV5-1; d_gene: TRBD1; j_gene: TRBJ1-1; CDR3aa: CASSATGPPMNTEAFF; CDR3nt: TGCGCCAGCAGCGCGACAGGGCCCCCCATGAACACTGAAGCTTTCTTT
abundance: many; v_gene: TRBV15; d_gene: TRBD1; j_gene: TRBJ2-2; CDR3aa: CATSRSRTGSTGELFF; CDR3nt: TGTGCCACCAGCCGCTCAAGGACAGGGAGCACCGGGGAGCTGTTTTTT
abundance: few; v_gene: TRBV6-5; d_gene: -; j_gene: TRBJ1-2; CDR3aa: CASSYLKAGYGYTF; CDR3nt: TGTGCCAGCAGTTACCTAAAGGCGGGGTATGGCTACACCTTC
abundance: many; v_gene: TRBV10-3; d_gene: -; j_gene: TRBJ2-7; CDR3aa: CAIRGTESYEQYF; CDR3nt: TGTGCCATCAGAGGGACGGAATCCTACGAGCAGTACTTC
abundance: few; v_gene: TRBV24-1; d_gene: -; j_gene: TRBJ1-5; CDR3aa: CAPCSGSNQPQHF; CDR3nt: TGTGCCCCCTGTTCGGGGAGCAATCAGCCCCAGCATTTT
abundance: few; v_gene: TRBV20-1; d_gene: -; j_gene: TRBJ1-6; CDR3aa: CSATAEGGYSPLHF; CDR3nt: TGCAGTGCTACGGCGGAGGGAGGTTATTCACCCCTCCACTTT
abundance: once; v_gene: TRBV24-1; d_gene: -; j_gene: TRBJ2-7; CDR3aa: CATSDPRLRSSYEQYF; CDR3nt: TGTGCCACCAGTGATCCCAGGCTAAGGAGCTCCTACGAGCAGTACTTC
abundance: few; v_gene: TRBV6-2/TRBV6-3; d_gene: -; j_gene: TRBJ2-7; CDR3aa: CASSYGEYEQYF; CDR3nt: TGTGCCAGCAGTTACGGGGAATACGAGCAGTACTTC
abundance: few; v_gene: TRBV4-3; d_gene: -; j_gene: TRBJ2-5; CDR3aa: CASSQGGSGVSQETQYF; CDR3nt: TGCGCCAGCAGCCAAGGTGGAAGCGGCGTCTCGCAAGAGACCCAGTACTTC
abundance: -; v_gene: TRBV25-1; d_gene: TRBD1; j_gene: TRBJ1-1; CDR3aa: CASSEYGTGGAGTEAFF; CDR3nt: TGTGCCAGCAGTGAATATGGGACAGGGGGCGCCGGCACTGAAGCTTTCTTT
abundance: few; v_gene: TRBV20-1; d_gene: -; j_gene: TRBJ2-3; CDR3aa: CSANRDGNTQYF; CDR3nt: TGCAGTGCAAACCGGGACGGTAATACGCAGTATTTT
abundance: -; v_gene: TRBV6-1; d_gene: TRBD2; j_gene: TRBJ2-3; CDR3aa: CASGTSGAGDTQYF; CDR3nt: TGTGCCAGCGGGACTAGCGGGGCGGGAGATACGCAGTATTTT
abundance: -; v_gene: TRBV29-1; d_gene: -; j_gene: TRBJ2-3; CDR3aa: CSVESFAQYF; CDR3nt: TGCAGCGTTGAAAGTTTTGCGCAGTATTTT
abundance: many; v_gene: TRBV20-1; d_gene: TRBD1; j_gene: TRBJ2-1; CDR3aa: CSATKPGQSYNEQFF; CDR3nt: TGCAGTGCTACTAAGCCGGGACAGTCCTACAATGAGCAGTTCTTC
abundance: -; v_gene: TRBV29-1; d_gene: -; j_gene: TRBJ2-6; CDR3aa: CSVEEGPYRGGANVLTF; CDR3nt: TGCAGCGTTGAAGAAGGACCCTACCGAGGAGGGGCCAACGTCCTGACTTTC
abundance: few; v_gene: TRBV12-3/TRBV12-4; d_gene: -; j_gene: TRBJ1-1; CDR3aa: CASSFNFGDAEAFF; CDR3nt: TGTGCCAGCAGTTTTAATTTCGGAGACGCTGAAGCTTTCTTT
abundance: few; v_gene: TRBV5-6; d_gene: TRBD1; j_gene: TRBJ2-7; CDR3aa: CASSSTGQPYEQYF; CDR3nt: TGTGCCAGCAGCTCCACGGGACAGCCCTACGAGCAGTACTTC
abundance: -; v_gene: TRBV12-3/TRBV12-4; d_gene: TRBD1; j_gene: TRBJ1-2; CDR3aa: CASSLHRGQGYTF; CDR3nt: TGTGCCAGCAGTTTACACAGGGGGCAGGGCTACACCTTC
abundance: many; v_gene: TRBV7-2; d_gene: TRBD2; j_gene: TRBJ2-5; CDR3aa: CASSPRALAGAPKYF; CDR3nt: TGTGCCAGCAGCCCACGGGCACTAGCGGGGGCCCCCAAGTACTTC
abundance: -; v_gene: TRBV7-8; d_gene: -; j_gene: TRBJ1-1; CDR3aa: CASSLGGTSEAFF; CDR3nt: TGTGCCAGCAGCTTAGGGGGCACCTCCGAAGCTTTCTTT
abundance: -; v_gene: TRBV4-3; d_gene: -; j_gene: TRBJ2-2; CDR3aa: CASSQDRELFF; CDR3nt: TGCGCCAGCAGCCAGGACAGGGAGCTGTTTTTT
abundance: -; v_gene: TRBV7-3; d_gene: -; j_gene: TRBJ1-2; CDR3aa: CASTSGDGYTF; CDR3nt: TGTGCCAGCACGTCGGGGGATGGCTACACCTTC
abundance: -; v_gene: TRBV11-2; d_gene: -; j_gene: TRBJ2-1; CDR3aa: CASSLSAAFPYNEQFF; CDR3nt: TGTGCCAGCAGCTTAAGCGCGGCCTTCCCCTACAATGAGCAGTTCTTC
abundance: few; v_gene: TRBV6-5; d_gene: TRBD1; j_gene: TRBJ2-5; CDR3aa: CASSPGTDIYQETQYF; CDR3nt: TGTGCCAGCAGCCCCGGGACAGACATCTACCAAGAGACCCAGTACTTC
abundance: many; v_gene: TRBV6-5; d_gene: -; j_gene: TRBJ2-2; CDR3aa: CASTYGSPGELFF; CDR3nt: TGTGCCAGCACCTACGGGAGTCCCGGGGAGCTGTTTTTT
abundance: few; v_gene: TRBV4-2; d_gene: -; j_gene: TRBJ2-1; CDR3aa: CASSQEIPYNEQFF; CDR3nt: TGTGCCAGCAGCCAAGAGATACCCTACAATGAGCAGTTCTTC
abundance: -; v_gene: TRBV12-3/TRBV12-4; d_gene: -; j_gene: TRBJ2-7; CDR3aa: CASSRVPYEQYF; CDR3nt: TGTGCCAGCAGCCGAGTGCCCTACGAGCAGTACTTC
abundance: few; v_gene: TRBV7-2; d_gene: -; j_gene: TRBJ1-2; CDR3aa: CASSLTGTRGYTF; CDR3nt: TGTGCCAGCAGCCTCACCGGGACGCGGGGCTACACCTTC
abundance: few; v_gene: TRBV21-1; d_gene: -; j_gene: TRBJ2-3; CDR3aa: CASSGCRLAGFFTDTQYF; CDR3nt: TGTGCCAGCAGCGGCTGCCGACTAGCGGGGTTCTTCACAGATACGCAGTATTTT
abundance: -; v_gene: TRBV20-1; d_gene: TRBD1; j_gene: TRBJ2-3; CDR3aa: CSATPFTGAWSTDTQYF; CDR3nt: TGCAGTGCTACCCCCTTTACAGGGGCGTGGAGCACAGATACGCAGTATTTT
abundance: -; v_gene: TRBV7-3; d_gene: -; j_gene: TRBJ1-1; CDR3aa: CASSLSGLPEAFF; CDR3nt: TGTGCCAGCAGCTTAAGTGGGTTGCCAGAAGCTTTCTTT
abundance: -; v_gene: TRBV7-2; d_gene: -; j_gene: TRBJ1-2; CDR3aa: CASSLVGGYYGYTF; CDR3nt: TGTGCCAGCAGCTTAGTGGGCGGATACTATGGCTACACCTTC